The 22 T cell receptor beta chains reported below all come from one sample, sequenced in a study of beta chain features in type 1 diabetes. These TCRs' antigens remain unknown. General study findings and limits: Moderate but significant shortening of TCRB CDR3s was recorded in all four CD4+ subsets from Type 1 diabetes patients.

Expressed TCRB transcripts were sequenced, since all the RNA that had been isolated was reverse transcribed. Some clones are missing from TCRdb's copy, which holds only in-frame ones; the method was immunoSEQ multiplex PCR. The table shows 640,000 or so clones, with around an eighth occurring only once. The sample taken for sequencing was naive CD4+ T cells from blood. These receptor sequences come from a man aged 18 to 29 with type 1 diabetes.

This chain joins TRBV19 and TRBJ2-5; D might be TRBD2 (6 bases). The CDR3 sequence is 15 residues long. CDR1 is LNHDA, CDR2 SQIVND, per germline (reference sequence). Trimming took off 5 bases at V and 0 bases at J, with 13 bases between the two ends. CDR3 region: CASSARERYQETQYF. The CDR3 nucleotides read TGTGCCAGTAGTGCCCGGGAGCGGTACCAAGAGACCCAGTACTTC. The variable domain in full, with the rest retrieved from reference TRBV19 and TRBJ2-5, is DGGITQSPKYLFRKEGQNVTLSCEQNLNHDAMYWYRQDPGQGLRLIYYSQIVNDFQKGDIAEGYSVSREKKESFPLTVTSAQKNPTAFYLCASSARERYQETQYFGPGTRLLVL.

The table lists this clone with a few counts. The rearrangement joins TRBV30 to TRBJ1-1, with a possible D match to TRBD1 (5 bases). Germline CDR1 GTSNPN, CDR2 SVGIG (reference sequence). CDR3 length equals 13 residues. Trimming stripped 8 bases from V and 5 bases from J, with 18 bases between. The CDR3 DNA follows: TGTGCCATGCGAGGGCAGGGTGAGACTGAAGCTTTCTTT. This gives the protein CAMRGQGETEAFF.

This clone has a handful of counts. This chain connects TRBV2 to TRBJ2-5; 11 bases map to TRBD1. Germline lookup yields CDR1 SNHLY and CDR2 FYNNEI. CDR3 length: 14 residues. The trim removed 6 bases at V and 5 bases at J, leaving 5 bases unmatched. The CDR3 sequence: CASSPDRGRETQYF. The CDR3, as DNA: TGTGCCAGCAGCCCGGACAGGGGGCGGGAGACCCAGTACTTC.

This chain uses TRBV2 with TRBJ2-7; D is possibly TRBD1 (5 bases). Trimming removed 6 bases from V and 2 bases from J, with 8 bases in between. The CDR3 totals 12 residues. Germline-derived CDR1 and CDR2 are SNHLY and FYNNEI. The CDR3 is CASREQAYEQYF. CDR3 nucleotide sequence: TGTGCCAGCAGGGAACAGGCCTACGAGCAGTACTTC.

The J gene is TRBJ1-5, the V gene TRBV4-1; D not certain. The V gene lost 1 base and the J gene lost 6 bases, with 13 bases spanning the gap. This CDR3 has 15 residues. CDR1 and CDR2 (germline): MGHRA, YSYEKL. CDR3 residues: CASSQADRVGQPQHF. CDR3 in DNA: TGCGCCAGCAGCCAAGCAGATAGGGTGGGTCAGCCCCAGCATTTT.

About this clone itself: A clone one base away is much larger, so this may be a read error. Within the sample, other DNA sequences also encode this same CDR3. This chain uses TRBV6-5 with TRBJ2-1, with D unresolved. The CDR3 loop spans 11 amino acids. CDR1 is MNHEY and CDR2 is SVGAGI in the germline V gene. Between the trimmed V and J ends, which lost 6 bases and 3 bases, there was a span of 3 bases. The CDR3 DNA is TGTGCCAGCAGACTCTACAATGAGCAGTTCTTC. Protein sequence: CASRLYNEQFF.

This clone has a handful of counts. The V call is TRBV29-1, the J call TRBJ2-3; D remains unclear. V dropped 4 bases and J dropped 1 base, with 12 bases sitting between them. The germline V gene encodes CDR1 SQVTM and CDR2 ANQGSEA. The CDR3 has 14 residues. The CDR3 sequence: CSVVPREGTDTQYF. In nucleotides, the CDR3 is TGCAGCGTTGTTCCTAGAGAGGGCACAGATACGCAGTATTTT.

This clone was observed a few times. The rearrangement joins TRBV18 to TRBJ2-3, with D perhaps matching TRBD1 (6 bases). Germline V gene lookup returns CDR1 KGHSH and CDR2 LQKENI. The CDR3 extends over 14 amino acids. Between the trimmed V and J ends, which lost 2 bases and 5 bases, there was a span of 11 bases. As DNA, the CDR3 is TGTGCCAGCTCACCATGGCAGGGGATAGATACGCAGTATTTT. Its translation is CASSPWQGIDTQYF.

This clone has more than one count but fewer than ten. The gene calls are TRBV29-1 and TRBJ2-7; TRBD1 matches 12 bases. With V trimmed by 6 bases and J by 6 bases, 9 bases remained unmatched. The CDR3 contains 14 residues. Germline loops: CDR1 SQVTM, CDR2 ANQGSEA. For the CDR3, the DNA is TGCAGCGTCTTCACCGGGACAGGGGGCCTCGAGCAGTACTTC. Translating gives CSVFTGTGGLEQYF.

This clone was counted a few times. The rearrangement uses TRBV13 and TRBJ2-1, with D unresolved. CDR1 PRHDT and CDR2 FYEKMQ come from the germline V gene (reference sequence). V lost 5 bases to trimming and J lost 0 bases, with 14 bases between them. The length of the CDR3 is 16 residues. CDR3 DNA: TGTGCCAGCAGCCGCATCTCTAGGAGCTCCTACAATGAGCAGTTCTTC. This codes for CASSRISRSSYNEQFF. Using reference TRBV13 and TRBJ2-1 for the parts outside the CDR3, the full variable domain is AAGVIQSPRHLIKEKRETATLKCYPIPRHDTVYWYQQGPGQDPQFLISFYEKMQSDKGSIPDRFSAQQFSDYHSELNMSSLELGDSALYFCASSRISRSSYNEQFFGPGTRLTVL.

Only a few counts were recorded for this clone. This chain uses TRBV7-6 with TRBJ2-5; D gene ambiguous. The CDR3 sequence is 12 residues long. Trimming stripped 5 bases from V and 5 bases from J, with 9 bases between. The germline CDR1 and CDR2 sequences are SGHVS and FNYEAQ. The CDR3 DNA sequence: TGTGCCAGCAGCCCTTCGAGGGAGACCCAGTACTTC. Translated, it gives CASSPSRETQYF.

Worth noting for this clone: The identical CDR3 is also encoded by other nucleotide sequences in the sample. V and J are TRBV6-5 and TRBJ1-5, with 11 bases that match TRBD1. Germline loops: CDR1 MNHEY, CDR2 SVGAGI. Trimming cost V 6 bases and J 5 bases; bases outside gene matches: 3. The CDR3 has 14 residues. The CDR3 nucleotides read TGTGCCAGCAGCAGGACAGGGGGCGATCAGCCCCAGCATTTT. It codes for CASSRTGGDQPQHF.

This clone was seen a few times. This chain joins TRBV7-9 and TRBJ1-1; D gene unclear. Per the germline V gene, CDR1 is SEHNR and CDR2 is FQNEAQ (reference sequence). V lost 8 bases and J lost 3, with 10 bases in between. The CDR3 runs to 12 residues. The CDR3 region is CASGGQDTEAFF. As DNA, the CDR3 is TGTGCCAGCGGCGGGCAGGACACTGAAGCTTTCTTT.

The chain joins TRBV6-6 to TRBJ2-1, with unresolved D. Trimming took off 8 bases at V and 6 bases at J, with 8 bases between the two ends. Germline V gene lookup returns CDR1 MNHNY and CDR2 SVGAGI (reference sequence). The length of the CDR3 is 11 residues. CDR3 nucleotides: TGTGCCAGCCCTTCTCGCAATGAGCAGTTCTTC. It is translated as CASPSRNEQFF.

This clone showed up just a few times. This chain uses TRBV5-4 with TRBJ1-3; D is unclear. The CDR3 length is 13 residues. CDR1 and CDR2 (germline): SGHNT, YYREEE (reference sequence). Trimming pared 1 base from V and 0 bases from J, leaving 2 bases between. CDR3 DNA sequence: TGTGCCAGCAGCTTGACCTCTGGAAACACCATATATTTT. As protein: CASSLTSGNTIYF.

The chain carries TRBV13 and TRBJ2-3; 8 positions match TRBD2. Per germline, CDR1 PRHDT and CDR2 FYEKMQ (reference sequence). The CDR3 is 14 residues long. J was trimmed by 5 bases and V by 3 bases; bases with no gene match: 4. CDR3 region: CASSLRGVGDTQYF. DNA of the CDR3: TGTGCCAGCAGCTTGCGGGGGGTAGGAGATACGCAGTATTTT. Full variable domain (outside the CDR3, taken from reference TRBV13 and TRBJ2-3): AAGVIQSPRHLIKEKRETATLKCYPIPRHDTVYWYQQGPGQDPQFLISFYEKMQSDKGSIPDRFSAQQFSDYHSELNMSSLELGDSALYFCASSLRGVGDTQYFGPGTRLTVL.

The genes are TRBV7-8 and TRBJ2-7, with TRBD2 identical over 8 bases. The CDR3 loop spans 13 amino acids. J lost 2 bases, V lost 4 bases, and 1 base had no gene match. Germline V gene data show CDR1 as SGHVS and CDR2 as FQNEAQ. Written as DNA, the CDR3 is TGTGCCAGCAGCTCGGGAGGGACCTACGAGCAGTACTTC. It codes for CASSSGGTYEQYF.

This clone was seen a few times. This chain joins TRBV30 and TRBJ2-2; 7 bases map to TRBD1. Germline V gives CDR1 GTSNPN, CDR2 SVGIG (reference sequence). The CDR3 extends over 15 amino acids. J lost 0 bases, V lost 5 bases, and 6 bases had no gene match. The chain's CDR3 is CAWGSGTANTGELFF. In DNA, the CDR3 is TGTGCCTGGGGATCCGGGACAGCGAACACCGGGGAGCTGTTTTTT.

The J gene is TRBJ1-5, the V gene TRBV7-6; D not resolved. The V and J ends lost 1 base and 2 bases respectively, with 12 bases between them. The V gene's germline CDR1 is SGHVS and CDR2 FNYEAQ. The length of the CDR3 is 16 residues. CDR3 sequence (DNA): TGTGCCAGCAGCTTAGGACCGCTATCTGGCAATCAGCCCCAGCATTTT. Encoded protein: CASSLGPLSGNQPQHF.

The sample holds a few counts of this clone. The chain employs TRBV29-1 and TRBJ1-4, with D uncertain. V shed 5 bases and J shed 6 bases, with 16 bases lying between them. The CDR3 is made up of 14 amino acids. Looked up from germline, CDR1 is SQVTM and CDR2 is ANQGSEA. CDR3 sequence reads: CSVSIVDPDEKLFF. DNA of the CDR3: TGCAGCGTTTCAATAGTTGACCCGGATGAAAAACTGTTTTTT. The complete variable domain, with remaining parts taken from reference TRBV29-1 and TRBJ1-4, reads SAVISQKPSRDICQRGTSLTIQCQVDSQVTMMFWYRQQPGQSLTLIATANQGSEATYESGFVIDKFPISRPNLTFSTLTVSNMSPEDSSIYLCSVSIVDPDEKLFFGSGTQLSVL.

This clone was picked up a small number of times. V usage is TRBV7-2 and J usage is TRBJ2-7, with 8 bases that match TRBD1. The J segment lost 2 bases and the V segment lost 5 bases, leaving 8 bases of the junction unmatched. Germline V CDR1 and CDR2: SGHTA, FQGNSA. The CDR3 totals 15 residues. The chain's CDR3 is CASSPGQVEAYEQYF. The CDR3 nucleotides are TGTGCCAGCAGCCCGGGACAGGTGGAAGCCTACGAGCAGTACTTC.

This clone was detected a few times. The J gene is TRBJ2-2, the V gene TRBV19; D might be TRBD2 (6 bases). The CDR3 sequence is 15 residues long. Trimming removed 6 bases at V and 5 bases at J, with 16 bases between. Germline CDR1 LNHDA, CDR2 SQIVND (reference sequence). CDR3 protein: CASRPVGSGTGELFF. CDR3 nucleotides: TGTGCCAGTAGGCCCGTCGGGAGCGGGACCGGGGAGCTGTTTTTT.